This TCR beta chain was documented in a study of CD4+ T cells in melanoma. Overall study findings and caveats: Neoantigen-specific CD4+ T cells in melanoma reportedly had diverse differentiation states. A reported correlation linked neoantigen-specific CD4+ T cells to CD8+, macrophage and B cell function.

There are 15 residues in the CDR3. V was clipped by 5 bases and J by 8 bases; unmatched bases: 10. Germline loops: CDR1 SGHRS, CDR2 YFSETQ. With regard to this clone: Its target is not known.

Profiling relied on immunoSEQ multiplex PCR, and the TCRdb table lists in-frame clones only, not all of them. The repertoire holds about 110,000 clones, with 92% as singletons. The specimen was peripheral blood. This rearrangement joins TRBV5-1 to TRBJ2-1; 10 bases fit TRBD2. This TCR was sampled from a human donor with melanoma. CDR3 amino acids: CASRRLAGGRYEQFF. CDR3 nucleotide sequence: TGCGCCAGCAGACGATTAGCGGGGGGCCGATATGAGCAGTTCTTC. Full variable domain (remainder filled in from reference TRBV5-1 and TRBJ2-1): KAGVTQTPRYLIKTRGQQVTLSCSPISGHRSVSWYQQTPGQGLQFLFEYFSETQRNKGNFPGRFSGRQFSNSRSEMNVSTLELGDSALYLCASRRLAGGRYEQFFGPGTRLTVL.